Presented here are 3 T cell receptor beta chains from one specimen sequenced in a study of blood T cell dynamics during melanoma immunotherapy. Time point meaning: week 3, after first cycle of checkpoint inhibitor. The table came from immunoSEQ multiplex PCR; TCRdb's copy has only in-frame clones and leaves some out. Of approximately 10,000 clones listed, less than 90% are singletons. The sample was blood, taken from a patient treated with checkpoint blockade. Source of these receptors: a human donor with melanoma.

DNA of the CDR3: TGTGCCAGCAGCCCGGGCCCTCAGGGCTACGAGCAGTACTTC. This sequence encodes CASSPGPQGYEQYF. This chain connects TRBV7-2 to TRBJ2-7; D possibly corresponds to TRBD1 (5 bases). Germline V CDR1 and CDR2: SGHTA, FQGNSA. This CDR3 region has 14 residues. Trimming shortened V by 5 bases and J by 3 bases, and 14 bases separated the two germline ends.

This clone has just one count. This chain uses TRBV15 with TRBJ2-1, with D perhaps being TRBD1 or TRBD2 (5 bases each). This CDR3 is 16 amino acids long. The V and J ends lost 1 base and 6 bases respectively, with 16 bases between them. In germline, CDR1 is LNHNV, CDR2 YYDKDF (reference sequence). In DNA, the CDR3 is TGTGCCACCAGCAGAGGTCCCGGGACCGCACGCAATGAGCAGTTCTTC. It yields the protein CATSRGPGTARNEQFF. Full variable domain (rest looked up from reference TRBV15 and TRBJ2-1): DAMVIQNPRYQVTQFGKPVTLSCSQTLNHNVMYWYQQKSSQAPKLLFHYYDKDFNNEADTPDNFQSRRPNTSFCFLDIRSPGLGDTAMYLCATSRGPGTARNEQFFGPGTRLTVL.

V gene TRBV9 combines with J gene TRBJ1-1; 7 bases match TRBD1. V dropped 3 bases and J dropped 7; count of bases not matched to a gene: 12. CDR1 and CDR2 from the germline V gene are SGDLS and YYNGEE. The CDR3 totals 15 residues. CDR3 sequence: CASSERGQEGLEAFF. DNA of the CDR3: TGTGCCAGCAGCGAGAGAGGACAGGAGGGCCTTGAAGCTTTCTTT.